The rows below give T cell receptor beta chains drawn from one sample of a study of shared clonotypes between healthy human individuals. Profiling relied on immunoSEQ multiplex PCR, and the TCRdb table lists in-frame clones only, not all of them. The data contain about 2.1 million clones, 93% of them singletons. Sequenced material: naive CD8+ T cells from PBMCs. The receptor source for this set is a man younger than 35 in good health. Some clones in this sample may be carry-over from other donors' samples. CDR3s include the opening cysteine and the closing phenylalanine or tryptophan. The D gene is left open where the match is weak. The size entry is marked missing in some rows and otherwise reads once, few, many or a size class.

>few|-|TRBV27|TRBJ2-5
CASRGETQYF
TGTGCCAGCAGGGGAGAGACCCAGTACTTC
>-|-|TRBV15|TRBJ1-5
CATSGYYREVADQPQHF
TGTGCCACCTCGGGGTATTACAGGGAAGTAGCGGATCAGCCCCAGCATTTT
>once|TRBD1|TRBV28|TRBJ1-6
CASTIRGWNSPLHF
TGTGCCAGCACCATCAGGGGGTGGAATTCACCCCTCCACTTT
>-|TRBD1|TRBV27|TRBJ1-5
CASRTGSSNQPQHF
TGTGCCAGTCGGACAGGGTCGAGCAATCAGCCCCAGCATTTT
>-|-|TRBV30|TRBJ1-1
CAWSVLVGSEAFF
TGTGCCTGGAGTGTACTTGTAGGTAGCGAAGCTTTCTTT
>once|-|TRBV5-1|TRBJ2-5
CASSLDPQGGPGKTQYF
TGCGCCAGCAGCTTGGACCCCCAGGGGGGGCCGGGGAAGACCCAGTACTTC
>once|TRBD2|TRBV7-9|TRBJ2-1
CASSLPRTSGGEQFF
TGTGCCAGCAGCTTGCCTCGGACTAGCGGGGGAGAGCAGTTCTTC
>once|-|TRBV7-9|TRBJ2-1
CASSSTNEQFF
TGTGCCAGCAGCTCTACGAATGAGCAGTTCTTC
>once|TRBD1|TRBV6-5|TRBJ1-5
CASSSDRDQPQHF
TGTGCCAGCAGTTCTGACAGGGATCAGCCCCAGCATTTT
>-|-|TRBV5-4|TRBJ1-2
CASSLGDWSDGYTF
TGTGCCAGCAGCTTGGGGGACTGGAGCGATGGCTACACCTTC
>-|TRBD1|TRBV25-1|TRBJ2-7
CASSESPDRGFYEQYF
TGTGCCAGCAGTGAGTCTCCGGACAGGGGGTTTTACGAGCAGTACTTC
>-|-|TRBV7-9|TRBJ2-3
CASSGITDTQYF
TGTGCCAGCTCTGGAATCACAGATACGCAGTATTTT
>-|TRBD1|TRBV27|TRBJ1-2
CASSLSSRGYDGYTF
TGTGCCAGCAGTTTGTCCAGCAGGGGGTATGATGGCTACACCTTC
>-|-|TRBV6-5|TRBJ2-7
CASSAAQDPAYEQYF
TGTGCCAGCAGTGCCGCACAGGATCCGGCCTACGAGCAGTACTTC
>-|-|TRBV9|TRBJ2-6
CASSVAPVAGYTGANVLTF
TGTGCCAGCAGCGTAGCCCCGGTGGCAGGGTATACTGGGGCCAACGTCCTGACTTTC
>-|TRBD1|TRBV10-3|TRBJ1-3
CAISESGQGRNTIYF
TGTGCCATCAGTGAGTCAGGACAGGGGAGAAACACCATATATTTT
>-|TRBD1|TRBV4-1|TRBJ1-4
CASSQDPQTGFGEKLFF
TGCGCCAGCAGCCAAGATCCCCAGACAGGGTTTGGAGAAAAACTGTTTTTT
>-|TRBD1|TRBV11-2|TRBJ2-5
CASSPFRTGPQETQYF
TGTGCCAGCAGCCCGTTCAGGACAGGGCCTCAAGAGACCCAGTACTTC
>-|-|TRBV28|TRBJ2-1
CASSFWGTSSYNEQFF
TGTGCCAGCAGTTTTTGGGGCACGAGCTCCTACAATGAGCAGTTCTTC
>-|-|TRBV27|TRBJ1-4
CASRNHATNEKLFF
TGTGCCAGCAGAAACCACGCAACTAATGAAAAACTGTTTTTT
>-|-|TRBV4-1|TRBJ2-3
CASSQNGPDTQYF
TGCGCCAGCAGCCAAAACGGGCCAGATACGCAGTATTTT
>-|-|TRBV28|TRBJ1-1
CASSLSRQLNTEAFF
TGTGCCAGCAGTTTAAGTCGACAGTTGAACACTGAAGCTTTCTTT
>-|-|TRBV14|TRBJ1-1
CASSLARQYKVFPEAFF
TGTGCCAGCAGCCTGGCCCGACAGTATAAAGTCTTTCCTGAAGCTTTCTTT
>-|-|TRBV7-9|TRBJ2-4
CASSSSRNIQYF
TGTGCCAGCAGCTCCTCTAGAAACATTCAGTACTTC
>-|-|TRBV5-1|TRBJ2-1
CASSLAQGPINEQFF
TGCGCCAGCAGCTTGGCGCAGGGCCCGATCAATGAGCAGTTCTTC
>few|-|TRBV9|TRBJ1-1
CASSGPLGSEAFF
TGTGCCAGCAGCGGCCCTCTGGGGAGTGAAGCTTTCTTT
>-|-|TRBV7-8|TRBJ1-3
CASSLDGGEGNTIYF
TGTGCCAGCAGCTTAGATGGCGGGGAAGGAAACACCATATATTTT
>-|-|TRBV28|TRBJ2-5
CASSLPIQKPEATQYF
TGTGCCAGCAGTTTACCCATACAAAAGCCGGAGGCGACCCAGTACTTC
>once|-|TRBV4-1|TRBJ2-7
CASSQGSGSPYEQYF
TGCGCCAGCAGCCAAGGATCCGGCAGCCCCTACGAGCAGTACTTC
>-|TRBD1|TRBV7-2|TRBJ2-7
CASSLGQGAFYEQYF
TGTGCCAGCAGTTTGGGACAGGGAGCTTTCTACGAGCAGTACTTC
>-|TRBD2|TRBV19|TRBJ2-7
CASSPTSGSSYEQYF
TGTGCCAGTAGTCCGACTAGCGGGAGCTCCTACGAGCAGTACTTC
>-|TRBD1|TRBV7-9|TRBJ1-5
CASSPDRDSNQPQHF
TGTGCCAGCAGCCCCGACAGGGATAGCAATCAGCCCCAGCATTTT
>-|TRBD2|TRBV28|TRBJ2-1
CASSLLRRGAGGRYNEQFF
TGTGCCAGCAGTTTATTGCGTCGGGGAGCGGGAGGGAGATACAATGAGCAGTTCTTC
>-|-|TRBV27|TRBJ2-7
CASSFRDADEQYF
TGTGCCAGCAGTTTTCGGGACGCGGACGAGCAGTACTTC
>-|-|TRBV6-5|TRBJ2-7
CASSLERFGGYEQYF
TGTGCCAGCAGCTTAGAGAGGTTCGGGGGCTACGAGCAGTACTTC
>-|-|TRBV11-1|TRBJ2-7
CASSLGASYEQYF
TGTGCCAGCAGCTTAGGGGCATCTTACGAGCAGTACTTC
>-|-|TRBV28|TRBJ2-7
CASSFDGAYEQYF
TGTGCCAGCAGTTTCGACGGGGCCTACGAGCAGTACTTC
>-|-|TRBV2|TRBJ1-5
CASSDWGRQPQHF
TGTGCCAGCAGTGATTGGGGGAGGCAGCCCCAGCATTTT
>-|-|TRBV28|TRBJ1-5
CASSPRGMSNQPQHF
TGTGCCAGCAGTCCCCGCGGGATGAGCAATCAGCCCCAGCATTTT
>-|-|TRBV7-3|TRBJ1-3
CASSQGQPGNTIYF
TGTGCCAGCAGCCAAGGACAGCCCGGGAACACCATATATTTT
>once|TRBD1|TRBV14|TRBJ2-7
CASSPRAGGAYEQYF
TGTGCCAGCAGCCCGCGCGCAGGGGGCGCCTACGAGCAGTACTTC
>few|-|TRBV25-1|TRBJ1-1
CASSVGRGTEAFF
TGTGCCAGCAGTGTGGGACGGGGCACTGAAGCTTTCTTT
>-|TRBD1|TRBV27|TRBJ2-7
CASKAGTVFYEQYF
TGTGCCAGCAAGGCAGGGACAGTGTTCTACGAGCAGTACTTC
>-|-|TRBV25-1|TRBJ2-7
CATVGLSFYEQYF
TGTGCCACCGTCGGTTTGTCCTTCTACGAGCAGTACTTC
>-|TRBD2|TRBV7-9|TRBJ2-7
CASSPLAVKIHEQYF
TGTGCCAGCAGCCCTCTAGCGGTAAAAATCCACGAGCAGTACTTC
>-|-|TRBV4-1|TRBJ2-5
CASSLSPQGETQYF
TGCGCCAGCAGCCTATCCCCCCAGGGGGAGACCCAGTACTTC
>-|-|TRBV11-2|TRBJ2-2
CASSTGDFNTGELFF
TGTGCCAGCAGCACGGGGGACTTCAACACCGGGGAGCTGTTTTTT
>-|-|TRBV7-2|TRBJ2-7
CASRVPGTPYEQYF
TGTGCCAGCAGAGTCCCGGGGACCCCCTACGAGCAGTACTTC
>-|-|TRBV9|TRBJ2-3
CASSSRRDGITYTDTQYF
TGTGCCAGCAGCAGCCGCAGGGATGGGATCACCTACACAGATACGCAGTATTTT
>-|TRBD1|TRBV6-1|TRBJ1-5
CASSDWTGGGQPQHF
TGTGCCAGCAGTGATTGGACAGGGGGAGGCCAGCCCCAGCATTTT
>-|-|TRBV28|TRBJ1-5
CASSSLTANQPQHF
TGTGCCAGCAGTTCTCTGACAGCAAATCAGCCCCAGCATTTT
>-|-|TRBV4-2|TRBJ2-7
CASSQLSGEQYF
TGTGCCAGCAGCCAATTGTCTGGGGAGCAGTACTTC
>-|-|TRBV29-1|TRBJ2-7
CSATGLGYEQYF
TGCAGCGCTACCGGGTTGGGCTACGAGCAGTACTTC
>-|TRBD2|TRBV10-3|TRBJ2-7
CAISDGLAGGGSSYEQYF
TGTGCCATCAGTGACGGACTAGCGGGAGGAGGAAGCTCCTACGAGCAGTACTTC
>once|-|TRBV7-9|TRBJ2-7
CASSEGSGRTYEQYF
TGTGCCAGCAGTGAGGGGAGCGGAAGAACCTACGAGCAGTACTTC